These 16 T cell receptor beta chains originate from one sample sequenced in a study of blood T cells in healthy people across ages. Primed by a sample-barcoded 5' primer and a J-beta primer mix, a second PCR proceeded for 7 to 11 cycles. Using its own MiXCR run on the 5' RACE reads, TCRdb lists one record per CDR3 protein. The repertoire holds under 950,000 distinct CDR3 sequences, with about 20% as singletons. Sequenced sample: blood. The receptors here all came from a man aged 70-80 years in good health.

The chain links TRBV9 to TRBJ1-6, with a tentative D call TRBD1 (6 bases). V was cut by 3 bases and J by 3 bases, with 10 bases left in between. Germline CDR1 and CDR2: SGDLS and YYNGEE. CDR3 length: 15 residues. CDR3 DNA sequence: TGTGCCAGCAGCGCCGGGACAAGCTATAATTCACCCCTCCACTTT. It translates to CASSAGTSYNSPLHF.

V gene TRBV20-1 combines with J gene TRBJ2-7; 7 positions match TRBD1. The CDR3 covers 15 residues. Unmatched junction bases numbered 9, after V lost 3 bases and J lost 1 base. From germline, CDR1 is DFQATT and CDR2 SNEGSKA (reference sequence). CDR3 sequence (DNA): TGCAGTGCTAGGGGCCCGGGACAGATATCCTACGAGCAGTACTTC. Translated, it gives CSARGPGQISYEQYF.

The J gene is TRBJ2-3, the V gene TRBV12-3 or TRBV12-4, with 8 bases matching TRBD2. CDR3 length equals 14 residues. J was trimmed by 5 bases and V by 6 bases; bases with no gene match: 7. Written as DNA, the CDR3 is TGTGCCAGCAGACCCAGCGGGAGTGAAGATACGCAGTATTTT. Translated, it gives CASRPSGSEDTQYF.

This clonotype was seen more than once but under ten times. The V call is TRBV7-9, the J call TRBJ2-7; 8 positions match TRBD2. Germline loops: CDR1 SEHNR, CDR2 FQNEAQ (reference sequence). This CDR3 comprises 14 residues. V shed 5 bases, J shed 5 bases, and the junction held 8 bases outside the gene matches. CDR3 nucleotides: TGTGCCAGCAGCGGCATAAGACTAGCGAACGAGCAGTACTTC. It is translated as CASSGIRLANEQYF.

The chain recombines TRBV6-6 with TRBJ2-1; tentatively, D is TRBD2 (6 bases). The last part of the DNA fits TRBJ2-5 better; the J call may be wrong. The CDR3 runs to 14 residues. Germline lookup yields CDR1 MNHNY and CDR2 SVGAGI (reference sequence). CDR3 bases: TGTGCCAGCAGTCCTCGGGACTTGGCGGAGACCCAGTACTTC. Amino acid sequence: CASSPRDLAETQYF.

The chain links TRBV12-3 or TRBV12-4 to TRBJ2-4; TRBD1 aligns across 9 bases. The CDR3 length is 15 residues. Trimming cost V 0 bases and J 7 bases; bases outside gene matches: 4. The CDR3 sequence is CASSLATGGENIQYF. CDR3 nucleotides: TGTGCCAGCAGTTTAGCCACAGGGGGCGAGAACATTCAGTACTTC.

With respect to this clonotype: A junction boundary mismatches the germline segment, possibly from a read error. This rearrangement joins TRBV7-9 to TRBJ2-7; D is undetermined. Looked up from germline, CDR1 is SEHNR and CDR2 is FQNEAQ (reference sequence). The CDR3 is 15 residues long. The CDR3 spells CASSLGAVWVYEQYF. The CDR3 DNA sequence: TGTGCCAGCAGCTTAGGGGCAGTCTGGGTCTACGAACAGTACTTC.

The rearrangement joins TRBV20-1 to TRBJ2-5, with 10 bases lining up with TRBD2. The J call may be incorrect, as the DNA end agrees better with TRBJ2-7. Germline V gene lookup returns CDR1 DFQATT and CDR2 SNEGSKA (reference sequence). This CDR3 spans 14 amino acids. The CDR3 DNA sequence: TGCAGTACTAGACGGAGCGGGAGGGCAGACGAGCAGTACGTC. It is translated as CSTRRSGRADEQYV.

Turning to this clonotype: A much larger clonotype is one base distant, so this may be a read error. The chain links TRBV18 to TRBJ2-1, with D hard to call. TRBJ2-5 explains the end of the DNA better; the J call may be wrong. CDR1 and CDR2 (germline): KGHSH, LQKENI. The CDR3 extends over 10 amino acids. CDR3 protein: CASAQETQYF. The CDR3 nucleotides read TGTGCCAGCGCACAAGAGACCCAGTACTTC.

This clonotype occurred many times. As DNA, the CDR3 is TGTGCCATACGACGGGTCACAGATACGCAGTATTTT. Amino acid sequence: CAIRRVTDTQYF. The V call is TRBV7-2, the J call TRBJ2-3; no clear D gene. V lost 10 bases and J 2 bases, leaving 10 bases between the germline ends. This CDR3 comprises 12 residues. Germline V gene data show CDR1 as SGHTA and CDR2 as FQGNSA.

V usage is TRBV5-1 and J usage is TRBJ2-5; D unclear. The CDR3 length is 16 residues. Germline CDR1 is SGHRS and CDR2 is YFSETQ. V shed 0 bases and J shed 1 base, with 13 bases lying between them. The CDR3 here is CASSLGAPHTQETQYF. DNA of the CDR3: TGCGCCAGCAGCTTGGGCGCGCCCCACACCCAAGAGACCCAGTACTTC.

V and J are TRBV6-2 or TRBV6-3 and TRBJ2-7; D is tentatively TRBD1 or TRBD2 (6 bases each). The CDR3 loop spans 17 amino acids. The V end was cut by 0 bases, the J end by 3 bases, with 18 bases between. CDR1 is MNHEY, CDR2 SVGEGT, per germline. CDR3 protein: CASSYSGLQGGGYEQYV. In nucleotides, the CDR3 is TGTGCCAGCAGTTACTCAGGACTACAGGGAGGTGGCTACGAGCAGTACGTC.

V gene TRBV29-1 combines with J gene TRBJ1-1, with D possibly matching TRBD1 (5 bases). Germline CDR1 is SQVTM and CDR2 is ANQGSEA. There are 13 residues in the CDR3. V lost 7 bases, J lost 1 base, and 13 bases lay in between. The CDR3 is CSGRRDGNTEAFF. The CDR3 DNA reads TGCAGCGGTCGGAGGGACGGGAACACTGAAGCTTTCTTT.

This clonotype was counted a few times. The CDR3 nucleotides read TGTGCCAGCAGTTTACCTCAGGGAAAGGACTCTGGAAACACCATATATTTT. It is translated as CASSLPQGKDSGNTIYF. The chain couples TRBV12-3 or TRBV12-4 to TRBJ1-3; tentative D call: TRBD1 (5 bases). Trimming removed 2 bases at V and 0 bases at J, with 14 bases between. This CDR3 comprises 17 residues.

This clonotype has just a few counts. This sequence joins TRBV12-3 or TRBV12-4 and TRBJ1-1; D is unresolved. This CDR3 spans 14 amino acids. The V end lost 3 bases, the J end lost 3 bases, and 11 bases lay between the germline ends. Here the CDR3 DNA reads TGTGCCAGCAGTTTTGTAAGGTCTCACACTGAAGCTTTCTTT. Its protein product is CASSFVRSHTEAFF.

This chain uses TRBV6-5 with TRBJ1-1; D is perhaps TRBD1 (5 bases). The V end lost 4 bases, the J end lost 11 bases, and 11 bases lay between the germline ends. Germline V gene data show CDR1 as MNHEY and CDR2 as SVGAGI. The CDR3 has 11 amino acids. As DNA, the CDR3 is TGTGCCAGCAGTTCGGGGGGGGAGGCTTTCTTT. Translated, it gives CASSSGGEAFF.